The 14 T cell receptor beta chains in this list originate from one sample, sequenced in a study of blood T cell repertoires in COVID-19. Assay: immunoSEQ multiplex PCR; the TCRdb copy retains only in-frame clones and omits some. The sample consists of roughly 120,000 clones, 85% to 90% of them appearing once. What was sequenced was peripheral blood. All receptors come from a woman aged 50 to 60 with acute or convalescent COVID-19.

The rearrangement uses TRBV11-1 and TRBJ2-2; 11 bases match TRBD1. This CDR3 is built from 15 residues. The junction had 4 bases not matched to a gene; V was cut back by 6 bases and J by 4 bases. Germline V gene lookup returns CDR1 SGHAT and CDR2 FQDESV (reference sequence). The CDR3 loop reads CASSTGTGGTGELFF. The CDR3 coding sequence is TGTGCCAGCAGTACCGGGACAGGGGGCACCGGGGAGCTGTTTTTT.

This chain links TRBV30 with TRBJ1-3, with 8 nucleotides matching TRBD1. Germline V gives CDR1 GTSNPN, CDR2 SVGIG (reference sequence). CDR3 size: 13 residues. CDR3 sequence (DNA): TGTGGGCAGGGGGCTGGGAGGAGGAACACCATATATTTT. Protein: CGQGAGRRNTIYF.

This chain connects TRBV18 to TRBJ1-1; no clear D gene. Per the germline V gene, CDR1 is KGHSH and CDR2 is LQKENI. CDR3 size: 14 residues. With 3 bases removed from V and 0 bases from J, the gap between germline ends came to 8 bases. The CDR3 is CASSPYSMNTEAFF. CDR3 nucleotides: TGTGCCAGCTCACCTTACAGCATGAACACTGAAGCTTTCTTT.

This chain links TRBV7-2 with TRBJ2-5; D might be TRBD1 (6 bases). The V end was cut by 7 bases, the J end by 2 bases, with 17 bases between. This CDR3 has 15 residues. Germline CDR1 is SGHTA and CDR2 is FQGNSA. Written as DNA, the CDR3 is TGTGCCAGCACCCTATCTTTTGGACAGCAAGAGACCCAGTACTTC. Amino acids: CASTLSFGQQETQYF.

This chain connects TRBV15 to TRBJ2-3; 12 bases match TRBD2. Germline V gene data show CDR1 as LNHNV and CDR2 as YYDKDF (reference sequence). The CDR3 has 18 residues. The V and J ends lost 3 bases and 1 base, in that order; junction bases with no gene match: 8. The CDR3: CATSSSLAGGMGTDTQYF. The DNA for the CDR3 is TGTGCCACCAGCAGTTCACTAGCGGGGGGCATGGGCACAGATACGCAGTATTTT.

The chain carries TRBV19 and TRBJ2-1; D is perhaps TRBD2 (5 bases). In germline, CDR1 is LNHDA, CDR2 SQIVND (reference sequence). The CDR3 length is 11 residues. Trimming took off 6 bases at V and 13 bases at J, with 13 bases between the two ends. The CDR3 coding sequence is TGTGCCAGTAGCCCAGGACTTTCACAGTTCTTC. Encoded protein: CASSPGLSQFF.

This clone was counted a single time. The chain combines TRBV4-1 with TRBJ2-7; 8 bases fit TRBD1. With V trimmed by 3 bases and J by 7 bases, 11 bases remained unmatched. Germline CDR1 reads MGHRA; CDR2 reads YSYEKL. This CDR3 has 15 residues. In DNA, the CDR3 is TGCGCCAGCAGCCACGCGGGCCAGGGGGCTCGGGAGCAGTACTTC. Protein sequence: CASSHAGQGAREQYF.

The chain recombines TRBV19 with TRBJ2-2; D perhaps matches TRBD1 (6 bases). The CDR3 covers 12 residues. Trimming shortened V by 4 bases and J by 6 bases, and 6 bases separated the two germline ends. The germline V gene encodes CDR1 LNHDA and CDR2 SQIVND (reference sequence). Here the CDR3 reads CASSRGPGELFF. The CDR3 nucleotides are TGTGCCAGTAGTAGGGGGCCCGGGGAGCTGTTTTTT.

This chain joins TRBV28 and TRBJ2-2, with 8 bases matching TRBD1. The CDR3 is made up of 17 amino acids. Germline lookup yields CDR1 MDHEN and CDR2 SYDVKM. V lost 7 bases and J lost 4; bases outside the gene matches: 14. The CDR3 loop is CASTLRVTGGFTGELFF. The CDR3 coding sequence is TGTGCCAGCACCTTGAGGGTAACAGGGGGTTTCACCGGGGAGCTGTTTTTT.

This clone was seen only a few times. V is TRBV5-1 and J is TRBJ1-2; tentative D call: TRBD1 (6 bases). CDR1 and CDR2 from the germline V gene are SGHRS and YFSETQ. Trimming shortened V by 4 bases and J by 2 bases, and 12 bases separated the two germline ends. The CDR3 has 14 residues. DNA of the CDR3: TGCGCCAGCAGCCCTGGCGGACAGAACTATGGCTACACCTTC. Translating gives CASSPGGQNYGYTF.

CDR3 sequence: CAWNPGHREKLFF. DNA for the CDR3: TGTGCCTGGAACCCGGGACACAGAGAAAAACTGTTTTTT. The rearrangement uses TRBV30 and TRBJ1-4; a weak D match, TRBD1 (6 bases). The germline CDR1 and CDR2 sequences are GTSNPN and SVGIG (reference sequence). Deletions cut 4 bases from V and 8 bases from J, with 14 bases between. This CDR3 contains 13 residues.

This chain links TRBV19 with TRBJ1-5, with D tentatively TRBD1 (6 bases). CDR1 is LNHDA, CDR2 SQIVND, per germline (reference sequence). This CDR3 is 12 amino acids long. V was shortened by 9 bases and J by 7 bases, with 13 bases between the two germline ends. The CDR3 DNA reads TGTGCCAGCGGGGCAGGGGACCAGCCCCAGCATTTT. Translating it yields CASGAGDQPQHF.

CDR3 sequence (DNA): TGTGCCAGCAGTTATGGTCGCCTAGTGGCCTATGGCTACACCTTC. Translated: CASSYGRLVAYGYTF. V and J are TRBV6-2 or TRBV6-3 and TRBJ1-2; D unclear. V gave up 3 bases and J gave up 4 bases, with 15 bases separating them. Germline V CDR1 and CDR2: MNHEY, SVGEGT. This CDR3 is built from 15 residues.

In its sample, this clone was seen once. The chain recombines TRBV20-1 with TRBJ1-1; unclear D gene. The V end was cut by 3 bases, the J end by 1 base, with 12 bases between. CDR1 is DFQATT and CDR2 is SNEGSKA in the germline V gene (reference sequence). The CDR3 runs to 14 residues. The CDR3 DNA reads TGCAGTGCTAGTGTCGAGCGGGGGAACACTGAAGCTTTCTTT. Its translation is CSASVERGNTEAFF.